The 14 T cell receptor beta chains below all came from one sample that was sequenced in a study of cytomegalovirus exposure and HLA in healthy donors. PCR used 60 Vbeta primers and 13 Jbeta primers. Assay: immunoSEQ multiplex PCR; the TCRdb copy retains only in-frame clones and omits some. The sample has approximately 150,000 clones, more than 70% seen once. What was sequenced was PBMCs. These receptors originate from a man aged 60 to 69 in good health and CMV-seronegative.

The table lists this clone with a few counts. The V and J genes are TRBV30 and TRBJ1-2; the D gene is possibly TRBD1 (6 bases). Trimming stripped 0 bases from V and 7 bases from J, with 18 bases between. This CDR3 has 15 amino acids. Germline CDR1 reads GTSNPN; CDR2 reads SVGIG (reference sequence). CDR3 residues: CAWSVQRRGGGGYTF. CDR3 bases: TGTGCCTGGAGTGTACAAAGGAGGGGGGGAGGTGGCTACACCTTC.

The chain recombines TRBV18 with TRBJ1-4; D remains ambiguous. V was shortened by 3 bases and J by 4 bases, with 9 bases between the two germline ends. CDR1 is KGHSH, CDR2 LQKENI, per germline. This CDR3 has 14 amino acids. The CDR3 nucleotides are TGTGCCAGCTCACCGGACGGACTTAATGAAAAACTGTTTTTT. Translating gives CASSPDGLNEKLFF.

The gene calls are TRBV6-5 and TRBJ2-5; D is possibly TRBD2 (5 bases). V was pared by 0 bases and J by 4 bases, with 6 bases between. Germline CDR1 reads MNHEY; CDR2 reads SVGAGI. The CDR3 loop spans 13 amino acids. CDR3 protein: CASSYSLGETQYF. The CDR3 DNA sequence: TGTGCCAGCAGTTACTCACTAGGAGAGACCCAGTACTTC.

The chain is built from TRBV6-1 and TRBJ2-7; 8 bases match TRBD1. The germline V gene has CDR1 MNHNS and CDR2 SASEGT. The CDR3 runs 15 residues. V shed 1 base, J shed 4 bases, and the junction held 6 bases outside the gene matches. This chain's CDR3 is CASSEVWTGIYEQYF. Here the CDR3 DNA reads TGTGCCAGCAGTGAAGTTTGGACAGGGATTTACGAGCAGTACTTC.

This clone was picked up a small number of times. This chain connects TRBV19 to TRBJ1-5; no clear D gene. V was clipped by 7 bases and J by 13 bases, with 8 bases between them. Germline loops: CDR1 LNHDA, CDR2 SQIVND (reference sequence). There are 9 residues in the CDR3. CDR3: CASKRGQHF. The CDR3 nucleotides read TGTGCCAGTAAGCGGGGACAGCATTTT.

The rearrangement joins TRBV7-3 to TRBJ1-6, with TRBD1 matching 9 bases. This CDR3 is built from 16 residues. Germline V lookup: CDR1 SGHTA, CDR2 FQGTGA. Trimming removed 6 bases from V and 3 bases from J; junction bases left unmatched: 6. The CDR3 DNA reads TGTGCCAGCAGTTTGGGGACAGGGAACTATAATTCACCCCTCCACTTT. Translation gives CASSLGTGNYNSPLHF.

The chain links TRBV10-3 to TRBJ2-5, with 16 bases fitting TRBD2. The J call may not be correct, given that the DNA end is closer to TRBJ2-7. CDR3 length equals 15 residues. Germline CDR1 is ENHRY and CDR2 is SYGVKD. In DNA form, the CDR3 reads TGTGCCCTCGGGACTAGCGGGAGGGCCCTGGGCGAGCAGTACTTC. It is translated as CALGTSGRALGEQYF.

This clone was observed a few times. The genes are TRBV7-8 and TRBJ2-7; the D is unclear. The CDR3 sequence is 14 residues long. The ends were cut back, 3 bases at V and 0 bases at J, with 9 bases in the middle. Germline V gene data show CDR1 as SGHVS and CDR2 as FQNEAQ. For the CDR3, the DNA is TGTGCCAGCAGCTTCAACTTTGCCTCCTACGAGCAGTACTTC. Protein sequence: CASSFNFASYEQYF.

This chain connects TRBV25-1 to TRBJ1-4; 11 bases are a match to TRBD1. The CDR3 has 15 amino acids. Germline V lookup: CDR1 MGHDK, CDR2 SYGVNS. Trimming took 2 bases from V and 7 from J; bases not matched to a gene: 3. The CDR3 here is CASSELGQGAEKLFF. In DNA, the CDR3 is TGTGCCAGCAGTGAACTCGGACAGGGGGCTGAAAAACTGTTTTTT.

The genes are TRBV19 and TRBJ2-5; 10 nucleotides match TRBD1. Trimming cost V 2 bases and J 5 bases; bases outside gene matches: 11. There are 17 residues in the CDR3. CDR1 and CDR2 (germline): LNHDA, SQIVND (reference sequence). CDR3 coding DNA: TGTGCCAGTAGTATAACCCGACAGGGGGCATTCGGGGAGACCCAGTACTTC. It translates to CASSITRQGAFGETQYF.

The chain links TRBV5-1 to TRBJ2-5; 8 positions agree with TRBD1. The trim removed 2 bases at V and 1 base at J, leaving 1 base unmatched. This CDR3 is 14 amino acids long. Germline-derived CDR1 and CDR2 are SGHRS and YFSETQ. The CDR3 sequence is CASSLQGVQETQYF. In DNA form, the CDR3 reads TGCGCCAGCAGCTTACAGGGGGTCCAAGAGACCCAGTACTTC.

The rearrangement links TRBV5-1 to TRBJ2-2; D might be TRBD2 (5 bases). CDR1 is SGHRS and CDR2 is YFSETQ in the germline V gene. Deletions cut 5 bases from V and 10 bases from J, with 15 bases between. This CDR3 is built from 13 residues. The CDR3 region is CASREGSREELFF. CDR3 DNA: TGCGCCAGCAGAGAGGGCTCCCGGGAGGAGCTGTTTTTT.

The chain couples TRBV7-8 to TRBJ2-3; possibly TRBD1 for D (6 bases). The CDR3 consists of 12 residues. The germline CDR1 and CDR2 sequences are SGHVS and FQNEAQ. V lost 4 bases and J lost 5, with 7 bases in between. In DNA, the CDR3 is TGTGCCAGCAGCTCAGGGGTAGATACGCAGTATTTT. Translation gives CASSSGVDTQYF. The full variable domain, with the rest looked up from reference TRBV7-8 and TRBJ2-3, is GAGVSQSPRYKVAKRGQDVALRCDPISGHVSLFWYQQALGQGPEFLTYFQNEAQLDKSGLPSDRFFAERPEGSVSTLKIQRTQQEDSAVYLCASSSGVDTQYFGPGTRLTVL.

This clone has a handful of counts. V gene TRBV28 combines with J gene TRBJ2-5, with TRBD2 matching 8 bases. This CDR3 has 14 residues. The ends lost 6 bases at V and 2 bases at J; junction bases unmatched: 5. Germline assignment: CDR1 MDHEN and CDR2 SYDVKM. CDR3 residues: CASSRGGTQETQYF. The CDR3 bases are TGTGCCAGCAGCCGGGGGGGGACACAAGAGACCCAGTACTTC.